This TCR beta chain comes out of a study of T cells in Graves' hyperthyroidism and ophthalmopathy. On this clonotype itself: As yet, its antigen is unknown.

What was amplified from RNA transcripts were TCR beta CDR3 regions. First-round RT-PCR of the TCR CDR3 relied on the HTBI primer set. A single record per CDR3 protein comes from TCRdb applying MiXCR to the multiplex PCR reads. This sample has roughly 380,000 distinct CDR3 sequences, with about a sixth found just once. Study-level results: Ophthalmopathy prediction by the model preceded onset by a median about 6 months.

The study excluded patients with uncontrolled infection, other autoimmune disease, pregnancy or lactation. Germline V gene lookup returns CDR1 SGDLS and CDR2 YYNGEE. The V gene end was trimmed by 2 bases and the J gene end by 7 bases; junction bases not matched to a gene: 7. The CDR3 runs 16 residues. This clonotype originated in a woman between 40 and 55 years old with Graves' ophthalmopathy. The chain carries TRBV9 and TRBJ2-2; 11 bases align to TRBD2. Sequenced: blood. The CDR3 DNA sequence: TGTGCCAGCAGCGTTGATCCTAGCGGGAGGATCGGGGAGCTGTTTTTT. Translation: CASSVDPSGRIGELFF.